This T cell receptor beta chain is from a study of blood T cell repertoires in COVID-19. Study information: The samples span acute and convalescent COVID-19 from the United States, Italy and Spain. Nucleic acid was either cDNA or gDNA, and it came from T cells, B-cell-depleted T cells, or PBMCs.

V trimming: 4 bases; J trimming: 5 bases; junction bases outside the gene matches: 11. This CDR3 region has 16 residues. Germline CDR1 and CDR2: SGHNT and YYREEE (reference sequence). As processed by the authors: Amplification from reference gene primers served as the basis for estimated nucleated cell counts. Method: immunoSEQ multiplex PCR; TCRdb's copy keeps in-frame clones and lacks some. D and trimming were read from the DNA, whereas the V and J calls and clone size are those reported in that table. The data contain around 130,000 clones, around 78% of them singletons. What was sequenced was peripheral blood. J is TRBJ2-2 and V is TRBV5-4; 7 bases line up with TRBD1. This receptor was taken from a human donor in a cohort sampled during active COVID-19. The chain's CDR3 is CASSVANRGRTGELFF. CDR3 nucleotides: TGTGCCAGCAGCGTTGCGAACAGGGGAAGGACCGGGGAGCTGTTTTTT.